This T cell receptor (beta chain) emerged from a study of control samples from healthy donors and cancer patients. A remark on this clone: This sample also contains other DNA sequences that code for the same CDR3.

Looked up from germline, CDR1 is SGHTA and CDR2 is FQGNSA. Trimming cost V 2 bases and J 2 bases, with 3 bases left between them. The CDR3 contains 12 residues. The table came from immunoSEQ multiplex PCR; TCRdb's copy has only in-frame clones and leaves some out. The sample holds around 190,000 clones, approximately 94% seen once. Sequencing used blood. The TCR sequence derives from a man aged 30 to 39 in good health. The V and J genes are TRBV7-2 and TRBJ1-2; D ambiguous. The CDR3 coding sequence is TGTGCCAGCAGCTTAACGAACTATGGCTACACCTTC. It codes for CASSLTNYGYTF.